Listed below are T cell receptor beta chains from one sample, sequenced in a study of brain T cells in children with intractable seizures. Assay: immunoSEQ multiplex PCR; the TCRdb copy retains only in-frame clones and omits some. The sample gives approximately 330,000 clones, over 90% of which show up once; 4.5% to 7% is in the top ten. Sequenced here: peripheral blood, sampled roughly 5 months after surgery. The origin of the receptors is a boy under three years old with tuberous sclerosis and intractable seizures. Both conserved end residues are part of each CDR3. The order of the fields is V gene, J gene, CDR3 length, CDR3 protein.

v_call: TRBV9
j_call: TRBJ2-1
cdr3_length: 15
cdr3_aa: CASSGGGGAYNEQFF

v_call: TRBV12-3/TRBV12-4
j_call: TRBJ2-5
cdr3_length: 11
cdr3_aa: CASSFAGTQYF

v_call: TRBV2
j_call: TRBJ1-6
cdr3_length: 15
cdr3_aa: CASSKDRENNSPLHF

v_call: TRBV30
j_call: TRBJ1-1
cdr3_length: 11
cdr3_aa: CAADRVTEAFF

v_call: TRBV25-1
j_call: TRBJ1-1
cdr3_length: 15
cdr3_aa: CASSESGTGGTEAFF

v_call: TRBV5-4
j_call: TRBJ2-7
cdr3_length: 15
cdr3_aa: CASSFGDIRSYEQYF

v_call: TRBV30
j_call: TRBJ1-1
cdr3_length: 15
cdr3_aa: CAWSGGILMNTEAFF

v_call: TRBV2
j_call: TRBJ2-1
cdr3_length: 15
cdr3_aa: CASSEFSGGGNEQFF

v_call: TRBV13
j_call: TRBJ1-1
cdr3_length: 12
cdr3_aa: CASSYHGGEAFF

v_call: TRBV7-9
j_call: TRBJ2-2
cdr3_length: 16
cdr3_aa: CASSLTSGGGTGELFF

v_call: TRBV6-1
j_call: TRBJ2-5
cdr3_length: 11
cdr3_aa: CASSDKETQYF

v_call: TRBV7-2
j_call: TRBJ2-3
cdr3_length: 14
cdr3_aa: CASSLAGGADTQYF

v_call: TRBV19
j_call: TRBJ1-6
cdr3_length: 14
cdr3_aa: CASSMGVSNSPLHF

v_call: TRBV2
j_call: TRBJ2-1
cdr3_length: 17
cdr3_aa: CASSERGLTGPYNEQFF

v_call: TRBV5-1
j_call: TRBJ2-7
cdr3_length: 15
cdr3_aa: CASSPWVGETYEQYF

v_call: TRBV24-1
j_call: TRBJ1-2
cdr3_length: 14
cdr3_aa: CATSDPDRFYGYTF

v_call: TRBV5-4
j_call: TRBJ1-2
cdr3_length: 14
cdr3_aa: CASSLGGTGGGYTF

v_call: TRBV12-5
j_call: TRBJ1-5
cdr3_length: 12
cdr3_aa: CASVNWGQPQHF

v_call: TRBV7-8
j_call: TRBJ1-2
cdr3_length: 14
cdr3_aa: CASSLWDPNYGYTF

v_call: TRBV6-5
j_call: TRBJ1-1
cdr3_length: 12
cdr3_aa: CASNRVGTEAFF

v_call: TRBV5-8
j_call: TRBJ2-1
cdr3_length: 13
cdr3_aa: CASSFGSYNEQFF

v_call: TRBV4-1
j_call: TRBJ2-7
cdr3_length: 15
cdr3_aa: CASSQDREGSYEQYF

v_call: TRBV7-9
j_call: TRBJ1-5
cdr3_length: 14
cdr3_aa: CASSFGDSNQPQHF

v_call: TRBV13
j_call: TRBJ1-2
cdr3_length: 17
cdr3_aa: CASSLVFGGHLNYGYTF

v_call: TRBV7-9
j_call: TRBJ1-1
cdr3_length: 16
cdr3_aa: CASSLYLGYVNTEAFF

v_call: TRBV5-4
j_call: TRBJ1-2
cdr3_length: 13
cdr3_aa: CASSRQGGDGYTF

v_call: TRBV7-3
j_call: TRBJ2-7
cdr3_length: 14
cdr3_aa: CASSLTGAGDEQYF

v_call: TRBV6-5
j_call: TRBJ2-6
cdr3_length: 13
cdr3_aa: CASSFSGANVLTF

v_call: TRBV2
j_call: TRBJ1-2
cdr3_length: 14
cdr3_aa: CASSDQGTNYGYTF

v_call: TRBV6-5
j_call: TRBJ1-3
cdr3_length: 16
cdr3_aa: CASSYTGVASGNTIYF

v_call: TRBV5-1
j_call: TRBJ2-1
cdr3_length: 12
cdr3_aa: CASSYGQNEQFF

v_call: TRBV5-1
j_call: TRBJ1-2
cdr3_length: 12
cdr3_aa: CASSETGEGYTF

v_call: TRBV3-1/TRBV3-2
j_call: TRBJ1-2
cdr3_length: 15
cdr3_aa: CASSRPTKLGGGYTF

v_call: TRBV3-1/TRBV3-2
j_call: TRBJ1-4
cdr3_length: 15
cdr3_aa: CASSLRTDSNEKLFF

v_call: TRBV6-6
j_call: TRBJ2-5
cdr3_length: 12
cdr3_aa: CASSYGDVAQYF

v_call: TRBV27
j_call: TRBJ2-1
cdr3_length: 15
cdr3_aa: CASSWGTDRVHEQFF

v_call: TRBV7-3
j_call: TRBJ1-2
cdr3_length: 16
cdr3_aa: CASSLKGDREPYGYTF

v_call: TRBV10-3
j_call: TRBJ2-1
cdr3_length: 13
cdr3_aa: CAIWETGDNEQFF

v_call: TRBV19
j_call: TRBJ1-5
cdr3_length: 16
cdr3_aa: CASSPRSWGTDQPQHF

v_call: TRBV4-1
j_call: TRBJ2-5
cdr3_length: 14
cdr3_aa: CASSGAGFVETQYF

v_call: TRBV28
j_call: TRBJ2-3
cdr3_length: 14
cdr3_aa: CASSLLPFPDTQYF

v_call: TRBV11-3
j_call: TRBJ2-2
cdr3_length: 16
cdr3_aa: CASSSFDRLNTGELFF

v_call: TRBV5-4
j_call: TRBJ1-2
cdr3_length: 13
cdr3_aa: CASSVDSIYGYTF

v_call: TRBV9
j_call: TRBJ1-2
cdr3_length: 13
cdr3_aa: CASSDNRGRGYTF

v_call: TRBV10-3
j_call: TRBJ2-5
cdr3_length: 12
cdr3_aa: CACSAYQETQYF

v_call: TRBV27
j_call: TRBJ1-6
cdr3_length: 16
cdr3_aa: CASSLSPTGKNSPLHF

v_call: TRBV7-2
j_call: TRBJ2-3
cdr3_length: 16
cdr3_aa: CASSLGGGTSTDTQYF

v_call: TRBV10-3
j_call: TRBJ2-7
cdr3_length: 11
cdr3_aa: CAIGGGYEQYF

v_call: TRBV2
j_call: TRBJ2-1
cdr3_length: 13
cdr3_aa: CASSVREGDEQFF

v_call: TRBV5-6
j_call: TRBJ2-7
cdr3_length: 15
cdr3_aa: CASSYRLAGEYEQYF

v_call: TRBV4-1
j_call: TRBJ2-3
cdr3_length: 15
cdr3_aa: CASSQEPSNRDTQYF

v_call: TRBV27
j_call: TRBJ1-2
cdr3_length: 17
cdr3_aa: CASTSGFMGTRLSGYTF